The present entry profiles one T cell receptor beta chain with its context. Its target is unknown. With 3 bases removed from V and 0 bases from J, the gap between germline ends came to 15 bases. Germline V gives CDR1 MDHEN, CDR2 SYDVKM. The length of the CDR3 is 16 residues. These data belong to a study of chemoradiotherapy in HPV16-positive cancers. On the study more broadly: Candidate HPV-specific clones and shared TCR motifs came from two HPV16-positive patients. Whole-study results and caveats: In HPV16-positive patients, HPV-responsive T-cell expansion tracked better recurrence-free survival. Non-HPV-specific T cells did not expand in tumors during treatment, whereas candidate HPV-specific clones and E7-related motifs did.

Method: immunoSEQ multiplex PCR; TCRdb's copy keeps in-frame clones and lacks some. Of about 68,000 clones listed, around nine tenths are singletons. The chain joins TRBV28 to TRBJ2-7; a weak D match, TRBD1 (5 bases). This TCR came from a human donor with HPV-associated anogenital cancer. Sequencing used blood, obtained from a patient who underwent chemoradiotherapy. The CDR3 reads CASSFFERTSSYEQYF. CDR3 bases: TGTGCCAGCAGTTTTTTCGAGAGGACAAGCTCCTACGAGCAGTACTTC. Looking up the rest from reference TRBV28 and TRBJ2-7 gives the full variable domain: DVKVTQSSRYLVKRTGEKVFLECVQDMDHENMFWYRQDPGLGLRLIYFSYDVKMKEKGDIPEGYSVSREKKERFSLILESASTNQTSMYLCASSFFERTSSYEQYFGPGTRLTVT.